The clone carrying this T cell receptor (beta chain) has a handful of counts. Its antigen is as yet unknown. This sample is drawn from a study of graft-versus-host responses after intestinal transplantation. TCRdb's copy holds only in-frame clones and misses some; the assay was immunoSEQ multiplex PCR. The sample has around 130,000 clones; around 90% are singletons. This CDR3 spans 14 amino acids. CDR1 and CDR2 from the germline V gene are SGHAT and FQNNGV. The V end lost 0 bases, the J end lost 9 bases, and 12 bases lay between the germline ends. The J gene is TRBJ2-1, the V gene TRBV11-2, with TRBD2 as a possible D gene (5 bases). The TCR comes from a human donor who received an intestinal transplant. The sample was unstimulated CD4+ T cells sorted from spleen or lymph node cells, taken before intestinal transplant. CDR3 DNA: TGTGCCAGCAGCTTAGAGCCGGGGATTCGTGAGCAGTTCTTC. Translation gives CASSLEPGIREQFF. The variable domain in full, with the rest retrieved from reference TRBV11-2 and TRBJ2-1, is EAGVAQSPRYKIIEKRQSVAFWCNPISGHATLYWYQQILGQGPKLLIQFQNNGVVDDSQLPKDRFSAERLKGVDSTLKIQPAKLEDSAVYLCASSLEPGIREQFFGPGTRLTVL.